The following is a T cell receptor (beta chain) sequence with its context. Authors of the study amplified TCR beta CDR3 regions from RNA transcripts. The TCR CDR3 first-round RT-PCR relied on the HTBI primer set. TCRdb called the multiplex PCR reads again in MiXCR, with one record for every CDR3 protein. The sample lists 600,000 or so distinct CDR3 sequences; 15% to 20% were seen once. The data belong to a study of T cells in Graves' hyperthyroidism and ophthalmopathy. Study context: Peripheral blood samples were taken at initial diagnosis, prior to any treatment.

Those with hyperthyroidism were 18 to 65 years old, newly diagnosed, and ill for under 2 months. In germline, CDR1 is SEHNR, CDR2 FQNEAQ (reference sequence). The CDR3 contains 15 residues. Trimming at V came to 2 bases and at J to 9 bases, leaving 5 bases not matched to a gene. The chain carries TRBV7-9 and TRBJ1-6, with 9 nucleotides matching TRBD1. The source of this sequence is a woman in her 30s with Graves' hyperthyroidism. Sequences were obtained from blood. The chain's CDR3 is CASSLRGQGRSPLHF. CDR3 in DNA: TGTGCCAGCAGCTTACGCGGACAGGGGCGTTCACCCCTCCACTTT.